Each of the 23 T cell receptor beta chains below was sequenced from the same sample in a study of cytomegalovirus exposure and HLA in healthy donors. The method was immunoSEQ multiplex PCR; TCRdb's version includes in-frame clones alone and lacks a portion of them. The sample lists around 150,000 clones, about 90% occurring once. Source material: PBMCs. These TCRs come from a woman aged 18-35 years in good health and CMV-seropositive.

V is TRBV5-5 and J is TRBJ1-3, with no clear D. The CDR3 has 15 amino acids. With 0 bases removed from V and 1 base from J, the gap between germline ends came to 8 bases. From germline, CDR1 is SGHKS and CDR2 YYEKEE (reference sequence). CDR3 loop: CASSLDIISGNTIYF. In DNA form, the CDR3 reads TGTGCCAGCAGCTTGGACATTATTTCTGGAAACACCATATATTTT. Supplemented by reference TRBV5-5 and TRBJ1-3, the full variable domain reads DAGVTQSPTHLIKTRGQQVTLRCSPISGHKSVSWYQQVLGQGPQFIFQYYEKEERGRGNFPDRFSARQFPNYSSELNVNALLLGDSALYLCASSLDIISGNTIYFGEGSWLTVV.

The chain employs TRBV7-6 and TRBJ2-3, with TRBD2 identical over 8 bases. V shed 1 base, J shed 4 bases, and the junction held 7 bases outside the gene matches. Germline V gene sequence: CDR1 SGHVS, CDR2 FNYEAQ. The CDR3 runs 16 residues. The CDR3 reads CASSLVAGGKADTQYF. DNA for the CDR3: TGTGCCAGCAGCTTAGTGGCGGGGGGAAAGGCAGATACGCAGTATTTT.

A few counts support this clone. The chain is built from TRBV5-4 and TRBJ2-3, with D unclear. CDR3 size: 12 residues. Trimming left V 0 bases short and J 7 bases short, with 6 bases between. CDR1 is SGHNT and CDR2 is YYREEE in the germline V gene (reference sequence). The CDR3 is CASSLAGYTQYF. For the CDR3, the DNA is TGTGCCAGCAGCTTGGCTGGCTATACGCAGTATTTT.

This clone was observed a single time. CDR3 sequence: CASSSRDLWAETQYF. The CDR3 nucleotides read TGTGCCAGCAGCTCGCGGGACCTTTGGGCAGAGACCCAGTACTTC. The chain employs TRBV7-8 and TRBJ2-5; a possible D gene is TRBD2 (6 bases). From germline, CDR1 is SGHVS and CDR2 FQNEAQ. Trimming stripped 4 bases from V and 4 bases from J, with 16 bases between. This CDR3 has 15 amino acids.

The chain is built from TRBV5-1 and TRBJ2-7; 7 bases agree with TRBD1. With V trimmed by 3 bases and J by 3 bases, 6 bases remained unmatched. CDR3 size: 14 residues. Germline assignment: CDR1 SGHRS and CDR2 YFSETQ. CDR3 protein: CASSSGTALYEQYF. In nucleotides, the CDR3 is TGCGCCAGCAGCTCCGGGACAGCCCTCTACGAGCAGTACTTC.

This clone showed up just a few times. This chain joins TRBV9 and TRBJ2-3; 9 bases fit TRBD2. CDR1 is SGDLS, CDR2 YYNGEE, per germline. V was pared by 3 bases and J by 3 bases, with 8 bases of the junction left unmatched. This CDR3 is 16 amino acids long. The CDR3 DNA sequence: TGTGCCAGCAGCGCTCAACCGGGACTAGCAACAGATACGCAGTATTTT. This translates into CASSAQPGLATDTQYF.

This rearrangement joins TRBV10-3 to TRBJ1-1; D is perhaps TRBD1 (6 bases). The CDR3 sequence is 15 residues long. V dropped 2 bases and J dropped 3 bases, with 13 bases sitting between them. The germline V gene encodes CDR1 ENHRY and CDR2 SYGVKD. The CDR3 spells CAISELGGADTEAFF. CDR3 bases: TGTGCCATCAGTGAGCTTGGGGGGGCGGACACTGAAGCTTTCTTT.

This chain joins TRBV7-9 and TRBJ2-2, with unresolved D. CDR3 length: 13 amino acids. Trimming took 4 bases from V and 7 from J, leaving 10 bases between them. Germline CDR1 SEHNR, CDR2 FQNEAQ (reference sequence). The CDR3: CASSSVTVGELFF. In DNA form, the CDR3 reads TGTGCCAGCAGCTCCGTAACGGTCGGGGAGCTGTTTTTT.

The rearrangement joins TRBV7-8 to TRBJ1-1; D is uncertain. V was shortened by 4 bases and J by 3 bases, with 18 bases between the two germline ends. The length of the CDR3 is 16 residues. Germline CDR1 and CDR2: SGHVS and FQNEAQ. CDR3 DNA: TGTGCCAGCAGCTCCGTGGGTCGGGTAACGTACACTGAAGCTTTCTTT. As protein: CASSSVGRVTYTEAFF.

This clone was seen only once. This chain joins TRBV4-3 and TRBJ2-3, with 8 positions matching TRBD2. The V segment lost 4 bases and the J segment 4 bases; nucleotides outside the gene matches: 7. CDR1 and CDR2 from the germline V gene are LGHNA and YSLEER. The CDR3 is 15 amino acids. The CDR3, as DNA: TGCGCCAGCAGCCCCGTAGCGGGACCTCCAGATACGCAGTATTTT. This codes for CASSPVAGPPDTQYF.

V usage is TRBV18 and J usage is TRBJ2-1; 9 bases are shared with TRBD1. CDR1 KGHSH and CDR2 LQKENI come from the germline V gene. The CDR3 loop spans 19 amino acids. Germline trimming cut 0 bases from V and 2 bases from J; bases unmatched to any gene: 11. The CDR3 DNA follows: TGTGCCAGCTCACCACCGGAGCGTTCCGGGACAGGGCCCTACAATGAGCAGTTCTTC. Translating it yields CASSPPERSGTGPYNEQFF.

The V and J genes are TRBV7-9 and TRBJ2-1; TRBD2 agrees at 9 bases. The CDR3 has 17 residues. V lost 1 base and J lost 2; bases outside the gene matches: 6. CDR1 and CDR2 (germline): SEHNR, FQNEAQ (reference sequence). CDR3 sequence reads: CASSLGSGSKTYNEQFF. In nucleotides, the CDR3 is TGTGCCAGCAGCTTAGGTAGCGGGAGTAAAACCTACAATGAGCAGTTCTTC.

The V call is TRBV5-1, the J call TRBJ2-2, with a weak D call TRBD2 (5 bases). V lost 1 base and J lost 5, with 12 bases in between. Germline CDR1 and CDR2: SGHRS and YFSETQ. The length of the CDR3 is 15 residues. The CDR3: CASSLSGQGTGELFF. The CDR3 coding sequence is TGCGCCAGCAGCTTGAGCGGTCAAGGGACCGGGGAGCTGTTTTTT.

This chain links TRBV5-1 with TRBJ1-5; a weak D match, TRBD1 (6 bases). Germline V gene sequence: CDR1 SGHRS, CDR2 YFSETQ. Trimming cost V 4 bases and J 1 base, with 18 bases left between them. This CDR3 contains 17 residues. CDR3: CASSLDRGGGSNQPQHF. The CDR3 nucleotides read TGCGCCAGCAGCCTCGACCGAGGGGGTGGGAGCAATCAGCCCCAGCATTTT.

CDR3 region: CASSLNRSGIAQETQYF. The CDR3 DNA reads as TGCGCCAGCAGCTTGAATAGGAGCGGGATTGCCCAAGAGACCCAGTACTTC. This chain joins TRBV5-1 and TRBJ2-5; 7 bases are a match to TRBD2. Germline loops: CDR1 SGHRS, CDR2 YFSETQ. The CDR3 totals 17 residues. The V gene end was trimmed by 1 base and the J gene end by 1 base; junction bases not matched to a gene: 10.

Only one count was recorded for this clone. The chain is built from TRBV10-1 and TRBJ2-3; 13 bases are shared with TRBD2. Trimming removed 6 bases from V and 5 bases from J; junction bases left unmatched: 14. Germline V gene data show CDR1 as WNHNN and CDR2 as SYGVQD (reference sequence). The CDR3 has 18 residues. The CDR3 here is CASRYAGTSGTLGDTQYF. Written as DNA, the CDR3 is TGCGCCAGCAGATACGCGGGGACTAGCGGGACCCTGGGAGATACGCAGTATTTT.

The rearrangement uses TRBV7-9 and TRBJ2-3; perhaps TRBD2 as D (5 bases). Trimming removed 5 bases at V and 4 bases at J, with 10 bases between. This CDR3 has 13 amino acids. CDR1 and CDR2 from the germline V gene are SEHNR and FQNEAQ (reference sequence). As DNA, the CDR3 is TGTGCCAGCAGCCCCCGAGGGCCAGATACGCAGTATTTT. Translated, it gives CASSPRGPDTQYF. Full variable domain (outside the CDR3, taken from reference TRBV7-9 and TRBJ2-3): DTGVSQNPRHKITKRGQNVTFRCDPISEHNRLYWYRQTLGQGPEFLTYFQNEAQLEKSRLLSDRFSAERPKGSFSTLEIQRTEQGDSAMYLCASSPRGPDTQYFGPGTRLTVL.

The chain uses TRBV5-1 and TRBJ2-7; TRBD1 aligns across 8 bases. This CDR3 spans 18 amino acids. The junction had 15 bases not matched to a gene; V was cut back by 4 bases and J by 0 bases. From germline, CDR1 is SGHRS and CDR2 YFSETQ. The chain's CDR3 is CASSRTAAGQGSSYEQYF. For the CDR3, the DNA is TGCGCCAGCAGCCGAACGGCGGCAGGACAGGGAAGCTCCTACGAGCAGTACTTC.

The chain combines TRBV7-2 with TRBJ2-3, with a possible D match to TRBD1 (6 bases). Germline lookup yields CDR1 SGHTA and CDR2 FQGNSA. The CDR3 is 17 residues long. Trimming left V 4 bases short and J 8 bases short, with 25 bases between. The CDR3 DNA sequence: TGTGCCAGCAGCTCAATAGGGGTGGGACACCCTAGGGGTACGCAGTATTTT. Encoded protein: CASSSIGVGHPRGTQYF.

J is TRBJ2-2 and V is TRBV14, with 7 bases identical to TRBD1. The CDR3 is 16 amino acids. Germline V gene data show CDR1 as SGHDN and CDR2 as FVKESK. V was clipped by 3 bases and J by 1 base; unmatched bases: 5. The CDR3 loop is CASSQTGTVNTGELFF. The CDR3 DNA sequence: TGTGCCAGCAGCCAGACCGGGACAGTGAACACCGGGGAGCTGTTTTTT.

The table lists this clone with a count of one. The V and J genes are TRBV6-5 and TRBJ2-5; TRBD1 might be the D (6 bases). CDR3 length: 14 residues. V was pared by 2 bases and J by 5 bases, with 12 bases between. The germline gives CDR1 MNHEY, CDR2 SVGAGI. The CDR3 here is CASSYRQGRETQYF. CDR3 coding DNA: TGTGCCAGCAGTTACCGCCAGGGGCGGGAGACCCAGTACTTC.

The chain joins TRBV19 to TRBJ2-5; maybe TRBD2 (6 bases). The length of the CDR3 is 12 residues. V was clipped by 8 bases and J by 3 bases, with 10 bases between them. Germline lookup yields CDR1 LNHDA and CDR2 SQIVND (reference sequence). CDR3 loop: CASSSDEETQYF. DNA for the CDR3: TGTGCCAGTTCTAGCGACGAAGAGACCCAGTACTTC.

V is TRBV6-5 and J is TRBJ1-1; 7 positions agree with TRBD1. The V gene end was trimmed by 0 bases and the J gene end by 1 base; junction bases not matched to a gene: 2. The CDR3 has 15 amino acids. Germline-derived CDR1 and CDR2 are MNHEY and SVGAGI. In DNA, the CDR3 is TGTGCCAGCAGTTACTCAGGGACAGAGAACACTGAAGCTTTCTTT. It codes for CASSYSGTENTEAFF.